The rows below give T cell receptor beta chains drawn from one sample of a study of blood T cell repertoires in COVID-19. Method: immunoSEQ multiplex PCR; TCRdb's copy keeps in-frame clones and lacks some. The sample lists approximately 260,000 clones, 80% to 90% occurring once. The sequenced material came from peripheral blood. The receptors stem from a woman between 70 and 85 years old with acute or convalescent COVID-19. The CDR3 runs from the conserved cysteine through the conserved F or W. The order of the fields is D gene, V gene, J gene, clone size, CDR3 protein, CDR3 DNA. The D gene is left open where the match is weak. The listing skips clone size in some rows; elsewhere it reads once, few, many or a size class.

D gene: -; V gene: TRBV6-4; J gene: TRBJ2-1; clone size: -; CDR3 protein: CASSLHTQGNEQFF; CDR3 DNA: TGTGCCAGCAGCCTCCATACACAGGGAAATGAGCAGTTCTTC
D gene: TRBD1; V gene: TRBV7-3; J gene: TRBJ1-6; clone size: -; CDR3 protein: CASSLTGGLSSPLHF; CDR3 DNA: TGTGCCAGCAGCTTAACAGGGGGCTTGTCTTCACCCCTCCACTTT
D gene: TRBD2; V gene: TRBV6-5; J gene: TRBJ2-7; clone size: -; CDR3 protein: CASSSGVKTYEQYF; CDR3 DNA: TGTGCCAGCAGTAGCGGGGTTAAAACCTACGAGCAGTACTTC
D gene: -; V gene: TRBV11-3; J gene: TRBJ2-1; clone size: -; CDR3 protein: CASSLGTTGTNEQFF; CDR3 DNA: TGTGCCAGCAGCTTAGGGACCACAGGGACCAATGAGCAGTTCTTC
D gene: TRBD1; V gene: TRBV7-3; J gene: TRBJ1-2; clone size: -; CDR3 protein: CASSLGTADGYTF; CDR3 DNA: TGTGCCAGCAGCTTAGGGACAGCCGATGGCTACACCTTC
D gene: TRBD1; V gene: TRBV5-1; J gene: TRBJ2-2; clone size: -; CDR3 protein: CASSPDRGNTGELFF; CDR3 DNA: TGCGCCAGCAGCCCCGACAGGGGGAACACCGGGGAGCTGTTTTTT
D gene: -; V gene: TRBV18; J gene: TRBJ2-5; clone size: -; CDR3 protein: CASSPKQGPRETQYF; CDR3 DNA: TGTGCCAGCTCACCGAAACAGGGACCCCGGGAGACCCAGTACTTC
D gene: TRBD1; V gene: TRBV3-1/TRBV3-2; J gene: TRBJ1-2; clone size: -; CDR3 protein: CASSEQGKVGGYTF; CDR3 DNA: TGTGCCAGCAGCGAACAGGGGAAGGTTGGTGGCTACACCTTC
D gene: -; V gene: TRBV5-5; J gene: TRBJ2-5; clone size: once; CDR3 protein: CASSFGPTRSQETQYF; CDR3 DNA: TGTGCCAGCAGCTTCGGGCCAACTAGAAGCCAAGAGACCCAGTACTTC
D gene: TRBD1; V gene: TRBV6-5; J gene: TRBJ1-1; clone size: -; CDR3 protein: CASSSFTGTGESRAFF; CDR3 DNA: TGTGCCAGCAGTTCCTTTACCGGGACAGGGGAATCAAGAGCTTTCTTT
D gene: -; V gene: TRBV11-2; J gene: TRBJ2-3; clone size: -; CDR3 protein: CASSLFASTDTQYF; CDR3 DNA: TGTGCCAGCAGCTTATTCGCGAGCACAGATACGCAGTATTTT
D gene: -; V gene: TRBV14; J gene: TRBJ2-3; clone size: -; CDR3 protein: CASSLGQFTDTQYF; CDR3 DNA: TGTGCCAGCAGCCTTGGACAGTTCACAGATACGCAGTATTTT
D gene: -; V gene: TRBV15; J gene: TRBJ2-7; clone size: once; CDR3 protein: CATSWAHYEQYF; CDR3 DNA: TGTGCCACCAGCTGGGCTCACTACGAGCAGTACTTC
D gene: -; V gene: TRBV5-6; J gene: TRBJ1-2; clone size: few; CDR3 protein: CASSLDRVPYGYTF; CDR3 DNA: TGTGCCAGCAGCTTGGACAGGGTACCCTATGGCTACACCTTC
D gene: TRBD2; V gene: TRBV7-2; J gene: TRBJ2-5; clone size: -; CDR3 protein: CASSLGTGGPRRETQYF; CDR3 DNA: TGTGCCAGCAGCTTAGGGACGGGGGGACCCCGCCGGGAGACCCAGTACTTC
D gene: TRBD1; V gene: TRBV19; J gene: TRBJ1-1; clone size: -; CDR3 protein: CASSTWQGGNTEAFF; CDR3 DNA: TGTGCCAGTTCGACGTGGCAGGGGGGAAACACTGAAGCTTTCTTT
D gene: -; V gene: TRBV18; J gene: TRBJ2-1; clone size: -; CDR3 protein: CASSFNGKDNEQFF; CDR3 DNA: TGTGCCAGCTCGTTTAACGGTAAAGACAATGAGCAGTTCTTC
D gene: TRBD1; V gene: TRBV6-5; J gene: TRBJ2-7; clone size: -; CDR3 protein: CASRAPGQGTGQYF; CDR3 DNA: TGTGCCAGCAGGGCTCCGGGACAGGGAACCGGGCAGTACTTC
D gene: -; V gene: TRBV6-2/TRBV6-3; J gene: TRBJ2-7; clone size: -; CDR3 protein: CASSSYRSTYEQYF; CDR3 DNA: TGTGCCAGCAGTTCCTACAGGTCCACCTACGAGCAGTACTTC
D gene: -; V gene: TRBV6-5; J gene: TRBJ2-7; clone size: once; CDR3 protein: CASSYSFEGPYEQYF; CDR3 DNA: TGTGCCAGCAGTTACAGTTTCGAGGGTCCGTACGAGCAGTACTTC
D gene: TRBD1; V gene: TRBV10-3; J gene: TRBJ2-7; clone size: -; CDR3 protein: CATRDRVKDEQYF; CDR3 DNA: TGTGCCACGCGGGACAGGGTGAAGGACGAGCAGTACTTC